This T cell receptor (beta chain) was identified in a study of cytotoxic CD8 clonotypes in ibrutinib-treated CLL. Study overall: Mean per-sample yields comprised about 280,000 productive templates and 75,000 to 95,000 productive rearrangements. Findings of the study overall: Treatment left the uncommon public clonotypes either contracted or stable in frequency.

Of note for this clone: Its target is not known.

Profiled with immunoSEQ multiplex PCR; TCRdb holds only in-frame clones, not every one. The data hold about 200,000 clones, with roughly three quarters observed a single time. Sequencing used PBMCs, obtained after 12 months of ibrutinib treatment. This receptor was obtained from a human donor with chronic lymphocytic leukemia.

The CDR3 DNA sequence: TGTGCCAGCAGTTCCGTACAGCCGAGCTCTGGAAACACCATATATTTT. It codes for CASSSVQPSSGNTIYF. This rearrangement joins TRBV27 to TRBJ1-3; no firm D call. The V end lost 4 bases, the J end lost 0 bases, and 13 bases lay between the germline ends. CDR1 is MNHEY and CDR2 is SMNVEV in the germline V gene (reference sequence). The CDR3 is made up of 16 amino acids.